Listed below are T cell receptor beta chains from one sample, sequenced in a study of T-cell memory formation after mild COVID-19. TCRdb redid the calling of the 5' RACE reads with MiXCR, one entry per CDR3 protein. The sample lists about 410,000 distinct CDR3 sequences, 20% to 25% occurring once. Sample: PBMCs or a T cell subset sorted from them (not recorded which). Source of these receptors: an adult woman who had mild COVID-19 (a few samples of this study predate the infection). Cell type and time point are not known. CDR3s include the opening cysteine and the closing phenylalanine or tryptophan. D genes are given only for firm matches. Rows give clone size only sometimes, using once, few, many, or a class for an expanded clone.

few,TRBV12-3/TRBV12-4,-,TRBJ2-6,CASSFADAGANVLTF,TGTGCCAGCAGTTTTGCGGATGCTGGGGCCAACGTCCTGACTTTC
-,TRBV21-1,-,TRBJ2-7,CATPQRERGPYEQYF,TGTGCCACTCCGCAGCGGGAGAGGGGACCCTACGAGCAGTACTTC
many,TRBV18,-,TRBJ2-1,CASSPFTDFSYNEQFF,TGTGCCAGCTCACCGTTTACAGATTTTTCCTACAATGAGCAGTTCTTC
-,TRBV7-6,TRBD2,TRBJ2-1,CASSSPGTSGREQFF,TGTGCCAGCAGCTCCCCTGGGACTAGCGGGCGAGAGCAGTTCTTC
-,TRBV7-9,-,TRBJ1-1,CASSFSRHPEAFF,TGTGCCAGCAGCTTTTCTCGGCACCCTGAAGCTTTCTTT
-,TRBV7-9,TRBD2,TRBJ2-3,CASSPGLVGTDTQYF,TGTGCCAGCAGCCCTGGACTAGTCGGCACAGATACGCAGTATTTT
-,TRBV6-5,TRBD2,TRBJ2-5,CASSYSSGGAGETQYF,TGTGCCAGCAGTTACTCGAGCGGGGGGGCAGGAGAGACCCAGTACTTC
-,TRBV5-1,-,TRBJ2-7,CASSGRFEQYF,TGCGCCAGCAGCGGTCGGTTCGAGCAGTACTTC
-,TRBV5-1,-,TRBJ1-6,CASSLDPGTNSPLHF,TGCGCCAGCAGCTTGGATCCGGGGACGAATTCACCCCTCCACTTT
few,TRBV20-1,-,TRBJ2-7,CSARPRGFYEQYF,TGCAGTGCTAGACCCCGCGGATTCTACGAGCAGTACTTC
-,TRBV12-5,TRBD2,TRBJ2-3,CASGSGLAGGPGTDTQYF,TGTGCTAGTGGTTCTGGACTAGCGGGAGGGCCCGGCACAGATACGCAGTATTTT
-,TRBV4-2,-,TRBJ1-5,CASSQDSPLSNQPQHF,TGTGCCAGCAGCCAAGACAGTCCCCTTAGCAATCAGCCCCAGCATTTT
-,TRBV5-1,-,TRBJ2-3,CASFRDIGTDTQYF,TGCGCCAGCTTTAGGGACATCGGCACAGATACGCAGTATTTT
-,TRBV7-8,-,TRBJ1-5,CASSLVSVDSNQPQHF,TGTGCCAGCAGCTTAGTATCCGTGGATAGCAATCAGCCCCAGCATTTT
-,TRBV5-1,TRBD2,TRBJ2-3,CASSFPAGGPDTQYF,TGCGCCAGCAGCTTCCCGGCGGGGGGGCCAGATACGCAGTATTTT
-,TRBV10-3,-,TRBJ1-1,CASGRGDTEAFF,TGTGCCTCGGGACGAGGGGACACTGAAGCTTTCTTT
-,TRBV10-3,TRBD2,TRBJ2-3,CAIRTGLGRLAGGAGTDTQYF,TGTGCCATCCGCACGGGGCTGGGCCGACTAGCGGGGGGGGCAGGCACAGATACGCAGTATTTT
few,TRBV2,-,TRBJ2-2,CASSVTNGELFF,TGTGCCAGCAGCGTGACGAACGGGGAGCTGTTTTTT
few,TRBV6-5,-,TRBJ2-7,CASSPLVAGAYEQYF,TGTGCCAGCAGCCCTCTTGTGGCAGGGGCCTACGAGCAGTACTTC
many,TRBV4-1,-,TRBJ2-7,CASSQDSEGLYPYEQYF,TGCGCCAGCAGCCAAGATTCTGAGGGCTTGTATCCCTACGAGCAGTACTTC
many,TRBV7-9,-,TRBJ2-3,CASSPHLSTDTQYF,TGTGCCAGCAGCCCGCACCTTAGCACAGATACGCAGTATTTT
few,TRBV4-1,-,TRBJ1-6,CASSQDLGNSPLHF,TGCGCCAGCAGCCAAGATTTGGGGAATTCACCCCTCCACTTT
-,TRBV6-1,-,TRBJ2-7,CASSEPGGRLGEQYF,TGTGCCAGCAGTGAGCCTGGGGGGCGGCTTGGAGAGCAGTACTTC
-,TRBV9,-,TRBJ1-1,CASSAAGTLNTEAFF,TGTGCCAGCAGCGCCGCCGGGACATTGAACACTGAAGCTTTCTTT
-,TRBV11-2,TRBD2,TRBJ2-5,CASSFAGAETRYF,TGTGCCAGCAGCTTCGCGGGAGCGGAGACCCGGTACTTC
-,TRBV7-2,-,TRBJ1-3,CASSLVVGNTIYF,TGTGCCAGCAGCTTAGTCGTGGGAAACACCATATATTTT
-,TRBV7-9,TRBD2,TRBJ2-2,CASQRTSANTGELFF,TGTGCCAGTCAAAGGACTAGCGCGAACACCGGGGAGCTGTTTTTT
few,TRBV5-1,-,TRBJ2-5,CASTRQETQYF,TGCGCCAGCACTCGGCAAGAGACCCAGTACTTC
-,TRBV20-1,-,TRBJ2-4,CSACDRLRKNIQYF,TGCAGTGCTTGCGACAGGCTCCGGAAAAACATTCAGTACTTC
once,TRBV6-5,-,TRBJ1-5,CASSPGYLVRNQPQHF,TGTGCCAGCAGCCCCGGATATTTAGTAAGGAATCAGCCCCAGCATTTT
-,TRBV5-1,TRBD2,TRBJ2-1,CASSPTSGANNEQFF,TGCGCCAGCAGCCCAACTAGCGGGGCCAACAATGAGCAGTTCTTC
-,TRBV7-8,-,TRBJ1-1,CASSLPVPTKMPGMNTEAFF,TGTGCCAGCAGCTTACCCGTACCCACAAAAATGCCCGGGATGAACACTGAAGCTTTCTTT
-,TRBV5-4,-,TRBJ2-1,CASSSGREVAYNEQFF,TGTGCCAGCAGCTCAGGGCGGGAAGTCGCCTACAATGAGCAGTTCTTC
few,TRBV5-1,TRBD1,TRBJ2-5,CASRQTGTGGLETQYF,TGCGCCAGCAGACAAACCGGGACAGGGGGCCTAGAGACCCAGTACTTC
-,TRBV7-3,-,TRBJ2-6,CASSFYMGHGANVLTF,TGTGCCAGCAGCTTTTATATGGGGCACGGGGCCAACGTCCTGACTTTC
-,TRBV12-3/TRBV12-4,-,TRBJ2-3,CASSFSASTDTQYF,TGTGCCAGCAGTTTCTCGGCAAGCACAGATACGCAGTATTTT
-,TRBV12-5,TRBD2,TRBJ2-1,CASGQSGTSSDEQFF,TGTGCTAGTGGTCAGTCCGGGACTAGCAGCGATGAGCAGTTCTTC
-,TRBV5-1,-,TRBJ1-2,CASSYSGTTNYGYTF,TGCGCCAGCAGTTATTCGGGGACTACCAACTATGGCTACACCTTC
-,TRBV9,-,TRBJ2-7,CASSVAPGDPYEQYF,TGTGCCAGCAGCGTTGCCCCGGGGGACCCCTACGAGCAGTACTTC
few,TRBV20-1,-,TRBJ2-1,CSASGSNEQFF,TGCAGTGCTAGCGGGAGTAATGAGCAGTTCTTC
-,TRBV11-3,-,TRBJ2-3,CASSPSPRSDTQYF,TGTGCCAGCAGCCCCAGCCCCCGGTCGGATACGCAGTATTTT
-,TRBV29-1,-,TRBJ2-3,CSVAGQSIFTDTQYF,TGCAGCGTTGCTGGGCAGTCGATTTTCACAGATACGCAGTATTTT
few,TRBV5-1,-,TRBJ2-1,CASRTSSYNEQFF,TGCGCCAGCAGGACTAGTTCCTACAATGAGCAGTTCTTC
few,TRBV12-3/TRBV12-4,-,TRBJ2-7,CASTSRGRGRSYEQYF,TGTGCCAGCACATCTAGGGGGCGGGGCCGCTCCTACGAGCAGTACTTC
-,TRBV24-1,TRBD1,TRBJ2-5,CATRVTGEETQYF,TGTGCCACCAGGGTGACAGGGGAAGAGACCCAGTACTTC
few,TRBV12-3/TRBV12-4,-,TRBJ2-3,CASSLDTQYF,TGTGCCAGCAGCTTGGATACGCAGTATTTT
-,TRBV7-2,-,TRBJ1-1,CASSLRGGGAFF,TGTGCCAGCAGCCTGCGGGGAGGGGGTGCTTTCTTT